Listed here are 2 T cell receptor beta chains from one sample, sequenced in a study of blood T cell repertoires in COVID-19. The repertoire was sequenced with immunoSEQ multiplex PCR; TCRdb's copy has only in-frame clones and lacks some. The table includes 250,000 to 400,000 clones, roughly nine tenths detected once. The specimen was peripheral blood. The receptors derive from a woman in her twenties or thirties with COVID-19, enrolled during active disease.

The V call is TRBV6-5, the J call TRBJ1-2, with 7 bases matching TRBD1. Germline CDR1 and CDR2: MNHEY and SVGAGI. V shed 10 bases and J 2 bases; nucleotides not matched to a gene: 7. CDR3 length equals 13 residues. CDR3 coding DNA: TGTGCCAACTCGGACAGGAGAAACTATGGCTACACCTTC. This sequence encodes CANSDRRNYGYTF.

The chain uses TRBV10-3 and TRBJ2-5, with 8 bases matching TRBD2. The CDR3 has 17 residues. From germline, CDR1 is ENHRY and CDR2 SYGVKD. Unmatched junction bases numbered 15, after V lost 4 bases and J lost 5 bases. The CDR3 region is CAISATLERPGGETQYF. CDR3 sequence (DNA): TGTGCCATCAGTGCCACCTTGGAGCGGCCGGGGGGGGAGACCCAGTACTTC.